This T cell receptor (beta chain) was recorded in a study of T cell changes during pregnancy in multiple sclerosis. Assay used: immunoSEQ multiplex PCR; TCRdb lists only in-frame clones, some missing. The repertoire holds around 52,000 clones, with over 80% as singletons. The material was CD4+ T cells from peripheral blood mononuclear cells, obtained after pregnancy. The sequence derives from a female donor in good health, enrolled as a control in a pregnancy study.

CDR3 nucleotide sequence: TGCGCCAGCCACAGGGAAGCGGGGGGGCCCGGGGAGCTGTTTTTT. Protein: CASHREAGGPGELFF. The chain employs TRBV4-3 and TRBJ2-2; 10 bases align to TRBD2. Losses at the gene ends were 8 bases for V and 6 bases for J; bases not matched to a gene: 9. The CDR3 is 15 residues long. Germline loops: CDR1 LGHNA, CDR2 YSLEER.